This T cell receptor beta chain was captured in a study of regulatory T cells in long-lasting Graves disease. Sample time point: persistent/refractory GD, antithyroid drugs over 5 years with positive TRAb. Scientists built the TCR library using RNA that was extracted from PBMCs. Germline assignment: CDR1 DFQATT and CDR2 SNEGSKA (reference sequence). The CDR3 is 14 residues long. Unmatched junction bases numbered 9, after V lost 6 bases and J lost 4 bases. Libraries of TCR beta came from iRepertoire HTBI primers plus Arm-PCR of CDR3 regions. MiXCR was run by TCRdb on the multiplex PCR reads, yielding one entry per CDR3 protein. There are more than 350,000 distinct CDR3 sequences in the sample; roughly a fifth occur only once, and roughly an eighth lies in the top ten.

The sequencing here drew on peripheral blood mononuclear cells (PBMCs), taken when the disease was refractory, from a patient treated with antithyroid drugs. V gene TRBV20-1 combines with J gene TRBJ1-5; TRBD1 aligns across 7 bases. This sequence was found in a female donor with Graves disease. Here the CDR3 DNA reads TGCAGTGCATCGACAGGGTCGGGTAATCAGCCCCAGCATTTT. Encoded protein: CSASTGSGNQPQHF.